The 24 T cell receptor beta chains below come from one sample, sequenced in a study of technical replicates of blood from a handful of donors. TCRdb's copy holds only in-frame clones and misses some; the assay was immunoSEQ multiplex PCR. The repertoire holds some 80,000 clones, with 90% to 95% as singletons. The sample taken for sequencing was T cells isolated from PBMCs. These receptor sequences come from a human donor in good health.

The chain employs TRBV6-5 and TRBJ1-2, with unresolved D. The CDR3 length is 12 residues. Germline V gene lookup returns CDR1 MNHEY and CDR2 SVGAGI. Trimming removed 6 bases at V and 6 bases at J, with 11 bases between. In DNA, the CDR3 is TGTGCCAGCAGCCCAGACACAAATGGCTACACCTTC. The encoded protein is CASSPDTNGYTF.

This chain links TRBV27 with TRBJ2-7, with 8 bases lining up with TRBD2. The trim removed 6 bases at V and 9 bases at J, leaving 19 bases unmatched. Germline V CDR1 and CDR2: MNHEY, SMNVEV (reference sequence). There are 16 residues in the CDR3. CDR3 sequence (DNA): TGTGCCAGCAGCCAGATCGGGGGGGTGGCAACCGCGGCGCAGTACTTC. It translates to CASSQIGGVATAAQYF.

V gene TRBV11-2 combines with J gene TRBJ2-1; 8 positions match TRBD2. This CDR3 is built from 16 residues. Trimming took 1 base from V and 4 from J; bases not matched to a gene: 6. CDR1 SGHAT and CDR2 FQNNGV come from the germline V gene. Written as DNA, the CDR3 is TGTGCCAGCAGCTTAGTTTCGGGAGGGCCTTACAATGAGCAGTTCTTC. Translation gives CASSLVSGGPYNEQFF.

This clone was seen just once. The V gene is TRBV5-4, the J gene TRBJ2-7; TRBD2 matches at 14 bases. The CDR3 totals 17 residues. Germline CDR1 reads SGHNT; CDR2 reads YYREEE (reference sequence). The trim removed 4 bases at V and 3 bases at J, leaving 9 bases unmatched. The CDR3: CASSPGTSGSKGYEQYF. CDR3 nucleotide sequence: TGTGCCAGCAGCCCGGGGACTAGCGGGAGTAAAGGCTACGAGCAGTACTTC.

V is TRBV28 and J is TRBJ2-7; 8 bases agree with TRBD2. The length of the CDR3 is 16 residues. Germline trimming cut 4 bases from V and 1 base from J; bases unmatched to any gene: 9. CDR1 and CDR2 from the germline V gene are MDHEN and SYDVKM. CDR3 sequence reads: CASSWGRGGRSYEQYF. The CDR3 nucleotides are TGTGCCAGCAGTTGGGGGCGCGGCGGGAGGTCCTACGAGCAGTACTTC.

The CDR3 DNA reads as TGTGCCATCCGTACAGGGTTAACCGATGAGCAGTTCTTC. Translation gives CAIRTGLTDEQFF. The rearrangement links TRBV10-3 to TRBJ2-1, with a tentative D call TRBD1 (6 bases). V lost 8 bases to trimming and J lost 8 bases, with 16 bases between them. Germline V gene data show CDR1 as ENHRY and CDR2 as SYGVKD. The CDR3 loop spans 13 amino acids.

CDR3 sequence: CASSYPDRAYGYTF. As DNA, the CDR3 is TGTGCCAGCAGTTACCCAGACAGGGCCTATGGCTACACCTTC. V is TRBV6-8 and J is TRBJ1-2; 7 bases map to TRBD1. Germline trimming cut 2 bases from V and 4 bases from J; bases unmatched to any gene: 4. The CDR3 is made up of 14 amino acids. In germline, CDR1 is MNHGY, CDR2 SAAAGT.

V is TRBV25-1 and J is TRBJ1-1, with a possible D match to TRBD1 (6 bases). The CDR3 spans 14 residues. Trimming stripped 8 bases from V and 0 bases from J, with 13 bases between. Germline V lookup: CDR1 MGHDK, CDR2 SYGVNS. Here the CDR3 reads CASCETGLNTEAFF. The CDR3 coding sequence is TGTGCCAGCTGCGAGACAGGTCTGAACACTGAAGCTTTCTTT.

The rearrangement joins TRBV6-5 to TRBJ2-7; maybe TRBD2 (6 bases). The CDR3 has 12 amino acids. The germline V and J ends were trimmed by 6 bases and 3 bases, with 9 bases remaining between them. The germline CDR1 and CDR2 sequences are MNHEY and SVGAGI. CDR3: CASSNGGYEQYF. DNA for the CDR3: TGTGCCAGCAGCAACGGGGGCTACGAGCAGTACTTC.

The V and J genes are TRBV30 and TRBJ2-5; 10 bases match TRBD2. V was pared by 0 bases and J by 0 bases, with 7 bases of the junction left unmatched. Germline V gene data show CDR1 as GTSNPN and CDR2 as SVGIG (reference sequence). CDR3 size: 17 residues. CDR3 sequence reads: CAWSVPSGREYQETQYF. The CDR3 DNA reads TGTGCCTGGAGTGTACCCAGCGGGAGGGAGTACCAAGAGACCCAGTACTTC.

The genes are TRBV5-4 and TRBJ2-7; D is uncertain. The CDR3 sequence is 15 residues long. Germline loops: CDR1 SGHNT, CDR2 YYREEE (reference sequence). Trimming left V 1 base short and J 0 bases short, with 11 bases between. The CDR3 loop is CASSLSKRISYEQYF. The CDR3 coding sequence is TGTGCCAGCAGCTTGTCGAAGAGGATCTCCTACGAGCAGTACTTC.

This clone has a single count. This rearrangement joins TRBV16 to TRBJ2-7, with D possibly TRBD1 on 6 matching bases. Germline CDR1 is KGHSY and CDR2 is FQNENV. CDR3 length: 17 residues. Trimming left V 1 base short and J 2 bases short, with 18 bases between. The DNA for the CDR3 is TGTGCCAGCAGCCAATGGAGCGTACCAGGGGAGACCTACGAGCAGTACTTC. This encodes CASSQWSVPGETYEQYF.

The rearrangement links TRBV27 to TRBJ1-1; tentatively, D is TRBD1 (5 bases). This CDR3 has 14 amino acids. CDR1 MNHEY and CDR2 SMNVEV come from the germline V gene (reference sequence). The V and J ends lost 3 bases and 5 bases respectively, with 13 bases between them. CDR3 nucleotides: TGTGCCAGCAGTTTCGCCAGGGTTGGGACTGAAGCTTTCTTT. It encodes CASSFARVGTEAFF.

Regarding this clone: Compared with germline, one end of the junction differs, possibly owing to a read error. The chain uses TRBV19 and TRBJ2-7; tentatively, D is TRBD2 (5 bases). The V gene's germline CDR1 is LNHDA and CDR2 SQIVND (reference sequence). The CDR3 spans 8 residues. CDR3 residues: CASTRESF. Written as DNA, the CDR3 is TGTGCCAGCACCCGGGAAAGTTTC.

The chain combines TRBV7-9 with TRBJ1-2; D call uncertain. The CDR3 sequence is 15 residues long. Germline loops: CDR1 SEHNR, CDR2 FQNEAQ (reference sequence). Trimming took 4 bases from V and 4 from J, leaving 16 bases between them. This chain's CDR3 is CASSSLEARGYGYTF. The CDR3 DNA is TGTGCCAGCAGCTCTCTGGAGGCCCGGGGCTATGGCTACACCTTC.

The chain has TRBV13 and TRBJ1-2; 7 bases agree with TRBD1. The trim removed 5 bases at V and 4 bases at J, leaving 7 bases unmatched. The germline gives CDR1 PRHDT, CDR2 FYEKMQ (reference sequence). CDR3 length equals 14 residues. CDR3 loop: CASSTTGTVYGYTF. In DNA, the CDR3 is TGTGCCAGCAGCACAACCGGGACAGTCTATGGCTACACCTTC.

The CDR3 loop is CASSEARDSYNEQFF. In nucleotides, the CDR3 is TGTGCCAGCAGTGAAGCAAGAGATAGCTACAATGAGCAGTTCTTC. V gene TRBV2 combines with J gene TRBJ2-1; D uncertain. V lost 0 bases to trimming and J lost 3 bases, with 9 bases between them. The CDR3 runs 15 residues. From germline, CDR1 is SNHLY and CDR2 FYNNEI.

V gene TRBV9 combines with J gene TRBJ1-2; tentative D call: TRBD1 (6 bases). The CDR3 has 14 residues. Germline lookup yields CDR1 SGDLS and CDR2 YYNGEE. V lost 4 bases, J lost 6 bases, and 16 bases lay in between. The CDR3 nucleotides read TGTGCCAGCAGCACTTCACAGGGTCTACATGGCTACACCTTC. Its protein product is CASSTSQGLHGYTF.

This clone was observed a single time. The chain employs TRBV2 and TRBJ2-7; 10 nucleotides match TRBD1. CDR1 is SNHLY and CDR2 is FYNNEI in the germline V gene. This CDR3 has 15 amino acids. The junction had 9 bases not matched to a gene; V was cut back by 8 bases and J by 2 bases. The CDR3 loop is CASAGQGVNPYEQYF. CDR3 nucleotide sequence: TGTGCCAGCGCCGGACAGGGGGTTAACCCCTACGAGCAGTACTTC.

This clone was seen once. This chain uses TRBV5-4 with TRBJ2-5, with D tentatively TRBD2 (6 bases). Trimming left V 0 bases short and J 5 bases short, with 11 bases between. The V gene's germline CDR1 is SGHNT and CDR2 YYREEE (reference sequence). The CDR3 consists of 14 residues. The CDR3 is CASSLVGSWETQYF. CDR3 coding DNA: TGTGCCAGCAGCTTGGTCGGGAGTTGGGAGACCCAGTACTTC.

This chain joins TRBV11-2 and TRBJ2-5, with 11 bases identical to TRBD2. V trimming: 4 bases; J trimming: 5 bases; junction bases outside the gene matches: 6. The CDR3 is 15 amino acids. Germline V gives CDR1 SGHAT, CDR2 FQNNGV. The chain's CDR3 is CASSSILAGEETQYF. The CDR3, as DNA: TGTGCCAGCAGCTCCATACTAGCGGGAGAGGAGACCCAGTACTTC.

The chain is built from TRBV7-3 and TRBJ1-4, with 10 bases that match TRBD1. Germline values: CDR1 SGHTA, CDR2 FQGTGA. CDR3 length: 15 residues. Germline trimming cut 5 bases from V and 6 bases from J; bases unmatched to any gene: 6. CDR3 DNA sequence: TGTGCCAGCAGCATTAGGGACAGGGGATATGAAAAACTGTTTTTT. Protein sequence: CASSIRDRGYEKLFF.

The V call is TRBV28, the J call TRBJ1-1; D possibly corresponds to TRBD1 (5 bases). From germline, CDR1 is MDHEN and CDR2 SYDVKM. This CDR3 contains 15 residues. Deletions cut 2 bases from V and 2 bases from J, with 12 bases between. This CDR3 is CASSLIGGTNTEAFF. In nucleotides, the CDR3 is TGTGCCAGCAGTTTAATCGGGGGAACCAACACTGAAGCTTTCTTT.

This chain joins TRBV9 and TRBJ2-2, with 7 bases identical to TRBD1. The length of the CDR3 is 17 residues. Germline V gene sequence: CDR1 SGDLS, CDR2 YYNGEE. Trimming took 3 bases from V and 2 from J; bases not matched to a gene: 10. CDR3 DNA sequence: TGTGCCAGCAGCGCTGGAGTCAGGGGGTCAAACACCGGGGAGCTGTTTTTT. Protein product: CASSAGVRGSNTGELFF.